This TCR beta chain came from a study of CD8+ T cells in alopecia areata. At the level of the study: Oral tofacitinib (5 to 10 mg twice daily) was administered to treated patients. The drug, tofacitinib, lasted 6 to 18 months, followed by 6 months off drug.

Obtained from alopecia areata patients were lesional scalp punch biopsies along with peripheral blood. PBMCs provided sorted CD4+ and CD8+ T cells. cDNA reverse transcribed from extracted RNA served as the sequencing template. TCRdb's table, derived via immunoSEQ multiplex PCR, lists solely in-frame clones and lacks some. Of 150,000 or so clones in the sample, over 45% were seen once. The sample was CD4+ T cells sorted from blood. The source of this sequence is a human donor with alopecia areata.

Here the CDR3 reads CASSPLGLAGGTYEQYF. CDR3 sequence (DNA): TGTGCCAGCTCACCGTTGGGACTAGCGGGAGGTACCTACGAGCAGTACTTC. The chain has TRBV18 and TRBJ2-7; 15 nucleotides match TRBD2. The CDR3 consists of 17 residues. The germline V gene encodes CDR1 KGHSH and CDR2 LQKENI. After removal of 3 bases from V and 2 bases from J, the junction contained 5 bases not matched to a gene. The variable domain in full, with the rest retrieved from reference TRBV18 and TRBJ2-7, is NAGVMQNPRHLVRRRGQEARLRCSPMKGHSHVYWYRQLPEEGLKFMVYLQKENIIDESGMPKERFSAEFPKEGPSILRIQQVVRGDSAAYFCASSPLGLAGGTYEQYFGPGTRLTVT.